The 18 T cell receptor beta chains below come from one sample, sequenced in a study of long-term antiretroviral therapy in people with HIV. At the survey level, the v3.0 immunoSEQ assay was run. Assay used: immunoSEQ multiplex PCR; TCRdb lists only in-frame clones, some missing. Found here are 40,000 to 50,000 clones, about 94% of them singletons; the top ten hold approximately 2%. The sequences come from unsorted PBMCs, collected 9 to 9.5 years after starting antiretroviral therapy. Receptor source: a man in his thirties or forties with HIV.

The CDR3 loop is CASSGGGNTEAFF. The CDR3 DNA sequence: TGTGCCAGCAGTGGGGGGGGGAACACTGAAGCTTTCTTT. The genes are TRBV2 and TRBJ1-1, with D possibly matching TRBD1 (5 bases). The germline CDR1 and CDR2 sequences are SNHLY and FYNNEI. The length of the CDR3 is 13 residues. With 4 bases removed from V and 1 base from J, the gap between germline ends came to 7 bases.

This chain links TRBV18 with TRBJ2-3, with D perhaps TRBD2 (6 bases). Looked up from germline, CDR1 is KGHSH and CDR2 is LQKENI. Deletions cut 5 bases from V and 0 bases from J, with 9 bases between. The CDR3 is 14 residues long. The DNA of the CDR3 is TGTGCCAGCTCATTAGGGACTAGCACAGATACGCAGTATTTT. Encoded protein: CASSLGTSTDTQYF.

The genes are TRBV5-4 and TRBJ2-7, with TRBD1 identical over 7 bases. Germline V gene lookup returns CDR1 SGHNT and CDR2 YYREEE (reference sequence). This CDR3 spans 15 amino acids. J gave up 3 bases and V 1 base, and 7 bases lay outside the gene matches. The CDR3 DNA is TGTGCCAGCAGCTTGCAGGTAGGACAGGACTACGAGCAGTACTTC. This gives the protein CASSLQVGQDYEQYF.

This sequence joins TRBV7-9 and TRBJ2-3; 7 bases match TRBD1. CDR3 length equals 15 residues. J lost 0 bases, V lost 4 bases, and 4 bases had no gene match. The germline gives CDR1 SEHNR, CDR2 FQNEAQ (reference sequence). CDR3: CASSSPGQSTDTQYF. The CDR3 DNA reads as TGTGCCAGCAGCTCACCGGGACAGAGCACAGATACGCAGTATTTT.

The chain's CDR3 is CASSLRRSEQYV. As DNA, the CDR3 is TGTGCCAGCAGCCTAAGGCGTTCCGAGCAGTACGTC. V gene TRBV11-2 combines with J gene TRBJ2-7; D is unclear. Germline V lookup: CDR1 SGHAT, CDR2 FQNNGV. The V end was cut by 5 bases, the J end by 6 bases, with 11 bases between. CDR3 length: 12 amino acids.

This clone was counted once. This chain links TRBV4-1 with TRBJ2-2; D not resolved. The CDR3 is made up of 15 amino acids. Germline values: CDR1 MGHRA, CDR2 YSYEKL. Between the trimmed V and J ends, which lost 4 bases and 6 bases, there was a span of 15 bases. The CDR3 DNA reads as TGCGCCAGCAGCCCACACTACAGAACACCCGGGGAGCTGTTTTTT. It is translated as CASSPHYRTPGELFF.

The chain joins TRBV29-1 to TRBJ1-1; D may be TRBD1 (5 bases). Germline CDR1 is SQVTM and CDR2 is ANQGSEA. The CDR3 loop spans 12 amino acids. V dropped 4 bases and J dropped 10 bases, with 16 bases sitting between them. This CDR3 reads CSVVGGGATAFF. CDR3 nucleotides: TGCAGCGTTGTAGGCGGAGGGGCTACAGCTTTCTTT.

The J gene is TRBJ1-1, the V gene TRBV5-1; D remains unclear. The CDR3 length is 15 residues. V gave up 1 base and J gave up 1 base, with 11 bases separating them. Looked up from germline, CDR1 is SGHRS and CDR2 is YFSETQ. This CDR3 is CASSLFGEGNTEAFF. CDR3 nucleotide sequence: TGCGCCAGCAGCTTGTTTGGTGAGGGGAACACTGAAGCTTTCTTT.

J is TRBJ2-3 and V is TRBV6-5, with 9 bases that match TRBD1. J lost 9 bases, V lost 2 bases, and 9 bases had no gene match. Germline lookup yields CDR1 MNHEY and CDR2 SVGAGI. This CDR3 has 15 residues. CDR3 nucleotide sequence: TGTGCCAGCAGTTACGGGGGACAGGGCGGGATGACGCAGTATTTT. It specifies CASSYGGQGGMTQYF.

The CDR3 DNA follows: TGTGCCAGCAGCTTTTCCCCCAGAGCCGACAATCAGCCCCAGCATTTT. Residues: CASSFSPRADNQPQHF. The rearrangement joins TRBV5-6 to TRBJ1-5; D gene uncertain. The CDR3 is made up of 16 amino acids. Trimming took off 2 bases at V and 3 bases at J, with 15 bases between the two ends. CDR1 and CDR2 from the germline V gene are SGHDT and YYEEEE.

The chain couples TRBV18 to TRBJ1-1; 8 nucleotides align to TRBD1. Germline V gene lookup returns CDR1 KGHSH and CDR2 LQKENI. CDR3 size: 14 residues. The V and J ends lost 3 bases and 5 bases, in that order; junction bases with no gene match: 5. The CDR3 region is CASSPRTGNTEAFF. The CDR3 nucleotides are TGTGCCAGCTCACCGCGGACAGGGAATACTGAAGCTTTCTTT. Supplemented by reference TRBV18 and TRBJ1-1, the full variable domain reads NAGVMQNPRHLVRRRGQEARLRCSPMKGHSHVYWYRQLPEEGLKFMVYLQKENIIDESGMPKERFSAEFPKEGPSILRIQQVVRGDSAAYFCASSPRTGNTEAFFGQGTRLTVV.

The chain joins TRBV7-8 to TRBJ1-5; maybe TRBD1 (6 bases). V was cut by 7 bases and J by 0 bases, with 19 bases left in between. Germline V gene data show CDR1 as SGHVS and CDR2 as FQNEAQ. CDR3 size: 17 residues. CDR3 residues: CASNTGYGDDSNQPQHF. The CDR3 nucleotides read TGTGCCAGCAACACAGGGTACGGGGATGATAGCAATCAGCCCCAGCATTTT.

This chain uses TRBV6-5 with TRBJ1-5; D remains ambiguous. V gave up 0 bases and J gave up 6 bases, with 6 bases separating them. The CDR3 is 13 amino acids. Germline loops: CDR1 MNHEY, CDR2 SVGAGI. In nucleotides, the CDR3 is TGTGCCAGCAGTTACTCCCTTCGTCAGCCCCAGCATTTT. Protein: CASSYSLRQPQHF.

The J gene is TRBJ2-3, the V gene TRBV6-5; D unclear. The length of the CDR3 is 13 residues. The V and J ends lost 7 bases and 6 bases respectively, with 14 bases between them. CDR1 is MNHEY and CDR2 is SVGAGI in the germline V gene. For the CDR3, the DNA is TGTGCCAGCATGAATAGGGTGTCCGATACGCAGTATTTT. As protein: CASMNRVSDTQYF.

The rearrangement uses TRBV7-6 and TRBJ2-7; a possible D gene is TRBD1 (5 bases). Trimming shortened V by 1 base and J by 2 bases, and 9 bases separated the two germline ends. The CDR3 sequence is 14 residues long. From germline, CDR1 is SGHVS and CDR2 FNYEAQ. As DNA, the CDR3 is TGTGCCAGCAGCTTAGAGGTAGGGGCCTACGAGCAGTACGTC. It translates to CASSLEVGAYEQYV.

The genes are TRBV6-5 and TRBJ1-6; TRBD1 might be the D (5 bases). CDR3 length: 15 residues. Germline CDR1 is MNHEY and CDR2 is SVGAGI. V shed 5 bases and J shed 10 bases, with 18 bases lying between them. The CDR3: CASSTQGFLSSPLHF. Written as DNA, the CDR3 is TGTGCCAGCAGTACCCAGGGATTTTTGAGCTCACCCCTCCACTTT.

The gene calls are TRBV2 and TRBJ1-4; D not certain. The CDR3 covers 15 residues. V dropped 1 base and J dropped 4 bases, with 10 bases sitting between them. Germline V gene lookup returns CDR1 SNHLY and CDR2 FYNNEI. The CDR3 loop reads CASSEESRYNEKLFF. The CDR3 DNA is TGTGCCAGCAGTGAAGAATCCAGATATAATGAAAAACTGTTTTTT.

The chain is built from TRBV6-5 and TRBJ1-1; maybe TRBD1 (6 bases). The CDR3 contains 14 residues. Per germline, CDR1 MNHEY and CDR2 SVGAGI. V was trimmed by 4 bases and J by 4 bases, leaving 13 bases between them. This CDR3 is CASSSYGGSTEAFF. CDR3 nucleotides: TGTGCCAGCAGTTCTTACGGGGGCAGCACTGAAGCTTTCTTT.